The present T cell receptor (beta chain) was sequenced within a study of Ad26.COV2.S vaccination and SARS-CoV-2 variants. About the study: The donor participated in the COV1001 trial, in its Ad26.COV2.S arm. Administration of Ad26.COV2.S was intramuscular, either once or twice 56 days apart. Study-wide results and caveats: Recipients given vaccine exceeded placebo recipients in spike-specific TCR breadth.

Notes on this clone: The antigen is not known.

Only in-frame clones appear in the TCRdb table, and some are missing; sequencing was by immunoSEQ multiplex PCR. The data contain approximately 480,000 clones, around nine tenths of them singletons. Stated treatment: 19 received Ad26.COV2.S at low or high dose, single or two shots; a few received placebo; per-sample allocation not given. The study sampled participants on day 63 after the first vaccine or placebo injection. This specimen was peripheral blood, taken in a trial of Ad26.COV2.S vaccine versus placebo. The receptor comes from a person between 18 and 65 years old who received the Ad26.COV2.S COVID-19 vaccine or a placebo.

Here the CDR3 DNA reads TGCAGCGTTGAGGAAAGCCAGAATCAGCCCCAGCATTTT. Translation gives CSVEESQNQPQHF. The J gene is TRBJ1-5, the V gene TRBV29-1, with D unresolved. The CDR3 sequence is 13 residues long. The V end was cut by 3 bases, the J end by 4 bases, with 10 bases between. The germline CDR1 and CDR2 sequences are SQVTM and ANQGSEA.